The 30 T cell receptor beta chains below all came from one sample that was sequenced in a study of long-term antiretroviral therapy in people with HIV. Survey-level immunoSEQ v3.0 assays were run. Profiling relied on immunoSEQ multiplex PCR, and the TCRdb table lists in-frame clones only, not all of them. The sample gives roughly 15,000 clones, about 94% of which show up once; approximately 4.6% is in the top ten. The sequencing used unsorted PBMCs, collected about 6 years after starting antiretroviral therapy. The receptors originated from a woman aged 45-59 years with HIV.

This chain connects TRBV7-2 to TRBJ2-5; no firm D call. This CDR3 region has 12 residues. The V and J ends lost 2 bases and 7 bases respectively, with 8 bases between them. Germline V gives CDR1 SGHTA, CDR2 FQGNSA. The CDR3 here is CASSLFMGTQYF. CDR3 DNA: TGTGCCAGCAGCTTATTCATGGGGACCCAGTACTTC.

The V gene is TRBV5-1, the J gene TRBJ2-1, with D perhaps given as TRBD1 or TRBD2 (6 bases each). This CDR3 spans 15 amino acids. Germline lookup yields CDR1 SGHRS and CDR2 YFSETQ. V dropped 6 bases and J dropped 4 bases, with 17 bases sitting between them. CDR3 nucleotide sequence: TGCGCCAGCACCCCCGGGGGCGGGTTGTACAATGAGCAGTTCTTC. It specifies CASTPGGGLYNEQFF. Supplemented by reference TRBV5-1 and TRBJ2-1, the full variable domain reads KAGVTQTPRYLIKTRGQQVTLSCSPISGHRSVSWYQQTPGQGLQFLFEYFSETQRNKGNFPGRFSGRQFSNSRSEMNVSTLELGDSALYLCASTPGGGLYNEQFFGPGTRLTVL.

This sequence joins TRBV19 and TRBJ1-5; 12 bases are shared with TRBD1. Losses at the gene ends were 5 bases for V and 7 bases for J; bases not matched to a gene: 9. CDR3 length: 16 amino acids. Germline CDR1 LNHDA, CDR2 SQIVND (reference sequence). The CDR3 bases are TGTGCCAGTAGTGCCCGGGACAGGGGGCTGGGACAGCCCCAGCATTTT. It is translated as CASSARDRGLGQPQHF.

This clone has just one count. V and J are TRBV6-5 and TRBJ1-1; D is undetermined. The V end lost 0 bases, the J end lost 1 base, and 9 bases lay between the germline ends. The CDR3 length is 15 residues. CDR1 and CDR2 from the germline V gene are MNHEY and SVGAGI. CDR3 coding DNA: TGTGCCAGCAGTTACTCTGTTGCAGGGAACACTGAAGCTTTCTTT. This translates into CASSYSVAGNTEAFF.

The chain is built from TRBV5-1 and TRBJ1-4, with 7 bases fitting TRBD1. J lost 4 bases, V lost 7 bases, and 4 bases had no gene match. The CDR3 runs 13 residues. Germline CDR1 and CDR2: SGHRS and YFSETQ. CDR3 amino acids: CASQTGNNEKLFF. For the CDR3, the DNA is TGCGCCAGCCAGACAGGGAATAATGAAAAACTGTTTTTT.

The chain carries TRBV7-9 and TRBJ2-1, with D possibly matching TRBD2 (5 bases). This CDR3 is built from 13 residues. From germline, CDR1 is SEHNR and CDR2 FQNEAQ (reference sequence). V was trimmed by 9 bases and J by 2 bases, leaving 11 bases between them. CDR3 sequence reads: CASKDYPYNEQFF. The CDR3 DNA follows: TGTGCCAGTAAAGACTACCCCTACAATGAGCAGTTCTTC.

The chain links TRBV6-6 to TRBJ1-4; 9 bases are a match to TRBD1. Per germline, CDR1 MNHNY and CDR2 SVGAGI (reference sequence). This CDR3 has 14 amino acids. V trimming: 6 bases; J trimming: 7 bases; junction bases outside the gene matches: 6. The CDR3 sequence: CASRGQGMGEKLFF. DNA for the CDR3: TGTGCCAGCAGGGGACAGGGCATGGGTGAAAAACTGTTTTTT.

J is TRBJ2-5 and V is TRBV7-7; 14 nucleotides agree with TRBD2. CDR1 is SSHAT, CDR2 FNYEAQ, per germline (reference sequence). The V segment lost 5 bases and the J segment 2 bases; nucleotides outside the gene matches: 13. The CDR3 is made up of 19 amino acids. CDR3 nucleotide sequence: TGTGCCAGCAGCATGGGACTAGCGGGAGAGAGGGGCCCTCAAGAGACCCAGTACTTC. This gives the protein CASSMGLAGERGPQETQYF.

The chain is built from TRBV7-2 and TRBJ1-1; D is uncertain. This CDR3 region has 13 residues. The V gene's germline CDR1 is SGHTA and CDR2 FQGNSA. Trimming pared 2 bases from V and 5 bases from J, leaving 9 bases between. The CDR3 sequence: CASSLKLMTEAFF. The CDR3 DNA follows: TGTGCCAGCAGCTTAAAGTTGATGACTGAAGCTTTCTTT.

This sequence joins TRBV28 and TRBJ2-1, with D possibly TRBD2 on 6 matching bases. V was clipped by 2 bases and J by 15 bases, with 14 bases between them. CDR3 length: 12 amino acids. Germline CDR1 MDHEN, CDR2 SYDVKM. The CDR3 nucleotides read TGTGCCAGCAGTTTACCGGGAGCCCCGTGGTTCTTC. Protein: CASSLPGAPWFF.

J is TRBJ2-1 and V is TRBV5-4, with 8 bases fitting TRBD2. The CDR3 is 17 amino acids. Germline lookup yields CDR1 SGHNT and CDR2 YYREEE (reference sequence). V lost 3 bases to trimming and J lost 2 bases; unmatched junction nucleotides: 10. The CDR3 region is CASSWETLAVAYNEQFF. As DNA, the CDR3 is TGTGCCAGCAGCTGGGAGACACTAGCGGTGGCCTACAATGAGCAGTTCTTC. The variable domain in full, with the rest retrieved from reference TRBV5-4 and TRBJ2-1, is ETGVTQSPTHLIKTRGQQVTLRCSSQSGHNTVSWYQQALGQGPQFIFQYYREEENGRGNFPPRFSGLQFPNYSSELNVNALELDDSALYLCASSWETLAVAYNEQFFGPGTRLTVL.

The chain is built from TRBV7-2 and TRBJ2-7; unclear D gene. V lost 5 bases and J lost 3, with 14 bases in between. Per the germline V gene, CDR1 is SGHTA and CDR2 is FQGNSA. This CDR3 has 14 amino acids. The CDR3 reads CASSDTGTGYEQYF. CDR3 in DNA: TGTGCCAGCAGCGACACGGGTACGGGCTACGAGCAGTACTTC.

The rearrangement joins TRBV25-1 to TRBJ1-4; D is undetermined. The germline V gene encodes CDR1 MGHDK and CDR2 SYGVNS. V dropped 6 bases and J dropped 6 bases, with 11 bases sitting between them. This CDR3 spans 13 amino acids. DNA for the CDR3: TGTGCCAGCAGGGCTTTAGGGCATGAAAAACTGTTTTTT. Translating gives CASRALGHEKLFF.

The chain employs TRBV6-1 and TRBJ2-1, with D perhaps TRBD2 (5 bases). The CDR3 loop spans 13 amino acids. Trimming took off 6 bases at V and 8 bases at J, with 14 bases between the two ends. The germline V gene has CDR1 MNHNS and CDR2 SASEGT. DNA for the CDR3: TGTGCCAGCAGCCGAAGCGAGGGAGATGAGCAGTTCTTC. Translation: CASSRSEGDEQFF.

This chain uses TRBV6-5 with TRBJ2-5, with a weak D call TRBD2 (6 bases). Germline V gives CDR1 MNHEY, CDR2 SVGAGI. The CDR3 covers 12 residues. V was shortened by 7 bases and J by 5 bases, with 11 bases between the two germline ends. CDR3: CASMGLGETQYF. CDR3 bases: TGTGCCAGCATGGGACTGGGGGAGACCCAGTACTTC.

The chain combines TRBV18 with TRBJ2-7, with unresolved D. The CDR3 runs to 13 residues. CDR1 KGHSH and CDR2 LQKENI come from the germline V gene. Trimming pared 3 bases from V and 3 bases from J, leaving 9 bases between. The CDR3 loop is CASSPPTSYEQYF. The CDR3 nucleotides are TGTGCCAGCTCACCTCCGACAAGCTACGAGCAGTACTTC.

The chain has TRBV7-2 and TRBJ2-3; 10 nucleotides align to TRBD2. The CDR3 is made up of 17 amino acids. V lost 3 bases and J lost 2; bases outside the gene matches: 8. Germline CDR1 is SGHTA and CDR2 is FQGNSA. CDR3 sequence reads: CASSFGRLAGNTDTQYF. DNA of the CDR3: TGTGCCAGCAGCTTCGGAAGACTAGCGGGTAACACAGATACGCAGTATTTT. Full variable domain (missing parts from reference TRBV7-2 and TRBJ2-3): GAGVSQSPSNKVTEKGKDVELRCDPISGHTALYWYRQSLGQGLEFLIYFQGNSAPDKSGLPSDRFSAERTGGSVSTLTIQRTQQEDSAVYLCASSFGRLAGNTDTQYFGPGTRLTVL.

This chain connects TRBV9 to TRBJ1-2; 8 bases line up with TRBD1. This CDR3 has 13 residues. V dropped 7 bases and J dropped 5; count of bases not matched to a gene: 7. Germline V gene lookup returns CDR1 SGDLS and CDR2 YYNGEE. The CDR3 DNA sequence: TGTGCCAGCGGGACAGGTGGAGGGTATGGCTACACCTTC. Translating it yields CASGTGGGYGYTF.

The chain is built from TRBV6-1 and TRBJ2-2; 7 nucleotides line up with TRBD1. CDR3 size: 18 residues. In germline, CDR1 is MNHNS, CDR2 SASEGT. V gave up 3 bases and J gave up 2 bases; unmatched junction bases: 12. CDR3: CASSDRPGQVFNTGELFF. Written as DNA, the CDR3 is TGTGCCAGCAGTGACCGCCCAGGACAGGTTTTCAACACCGGGGAGCTGTTTTTT.

The chain has TRBV2 and TRBJ1-2, with 10 bases that match TRBD1. CDR1 and CDR2 (germline): SNHLY, FYNNEI. Trimming took 1 base from V and 8 from J; bases not matched to a gene: 7. CDR3 length: 15 amino acids. CDR3 loop: CASSEGVGQGQGYTF. In nucleotides, the CDR3 is TGTGCCAGCAGTGAAGGCGTGGGACAGGGGCAGGGCTACACCTTC.

This chain joins TRBV27 and TRBJ2-7; 9 bases fit TRBD2. The V gene end was trimmed by 3 bases and the J gene end by 3 bases; junction bases not matched to a gene: 3. The CDR3 runs 14 residues. In germline, CDR1 is MNHEY, CDR2 SMNVEV (reference sequence). DNA of the CDR3: TGTGCCAGCAGTTTCACAGCGGGAGGCTACGAGCAGTACTTC. Amino acid sequence: CASSFTAGGYEQYF.

This chain connects TRBV11-3 to TRBJ2-3, with D perhaps matching TRBD2 (5 bases). With 5 bases removed from V and 0 bases from J, the gap between germline ends came to 12 bases. Germline CDR1 and CDR2: SGHNT and YENEEA. The CDR3 runs to 15 residues. CDR3 residues: CASSGGGHSTDTQYF. The CDR3 DNA sequence: TGTGCCAGCAGCGGAGGTGGGCATAGCACAGATACGCAGTATTTT.

A word on this clone: At one boundary the junction diverges from the germline segment, which might be a read error. The J gene is TRBJ1-5, the V gene TRBV2; a possible D gene is TRBD1 (5 bases). The CDR3 length is 13 residues. Germline assignment: CDR1 SNHLY and CDR2 FYNNEI. Here the CDR3 DNA reads TGTGCCAGCAGCGAAGGGACCGGGCAGCCCCAGCATTTT. Translating gives CASSEGTGQPQHF.

The genes are TRBV9 and TRBJ2-7, with a tentative D call TRBD2 (5 bases). Germline V gene lookup returns CDR1 SGDLS and CDR2 YYNGEE. This CDR3 spans 15 amino acids. Between the trimmed V and J ends, which lost 0 bases and 1 base, there was a span of 11 bases. CDR3 in DNA: TGTGCCAGCAGCGTAGAGTCGGGGTTTTCCTACGAGCAGTACTTC. It is translated as CASSVESGFSYEQYF.

This clone occurred a few times. The CDR3 DNA is TGTGCCAGCAGTGCGGACAGGGAATATGGCTACACCTTC. Protein sequence: CASSADREYGYTF. The chain carries TRBV2 and TRBJ1-2; 8 bases match TRBD1. With V trimmed by 4 bases and J by 5 bases, 3 bases remained unmatched. The CDR3 loop spans 13 amino acids. Germline CDR1 SNHLY, CDR2 FYNNEI.

The gene calls are TRBV2 and TRBJ2-5; D uncertain. The CDR3 consists of 13 residues. V lost 3 bases to trimming and J lost 5 bases, with 10 bases between them. CDR1 is SNHLY, CDR2 FYNNEI, per germline. CDR3 loop: CASSDHRVETQYF. CDR3 bases: TGTGCCAGCAGTGATCATAGGGTGGAGACCCAGTACTTC.

The rearrangement links TRBV6-6 to TRBJ2-1, with 8 bases matching TRBD1. CDR3 length: 12 amino acids. V was clipped by 7 bases and J by 8 bases; unmatched bases: 4. CDR1 and CDR2 (germline): MNHNY, SVGAGI (reference sequence). The DNA of the CDR3 is TGTGCCAGCACGACCAGGGGGCATGAGCAGTTCTTC. Translation gives CASTTRGHEQFF.

This chain links TRBV5-4 with TRBJ2-3, with D unresolved. V was trimmed by 0 bases and J by 0 bases, leaving 8 bases between them. Germline V gene lookup returns CDR1 SGHNT and CDR2 YYREEE (reference sequence). The CDR3 totals 15 residues. The CDR3 region is CASSLGSYSTDTQYF. The CDR3 nucleotides are TGTGCCAGCAGCTTGGGTTCTTATAGCACAGATACGCAGTATTTT.

J is TRBJ2-1 and V is TRBV28; 15 nucleotides line up with TRBD2. The CDR3 sequence is 18 residues long. CDR1 is MDHEN, CDR2 SYDVKM, per germline. With V trimmed by 7 bases and J by 7 bases, 14 bases remained unmatched. Here the CDR3 reads CASIPPPRTSGRENEQFF. CDR3 sequence (DNA): TGTGCCAGCATCCCTCCCCCCAGGACTAGCGGGAGGGAGAATGAGCAGTTCTTC.

The V gene is TRBV5-1, the J gene TRBJ2-3; D might be TRBD2 (6 bases). With 0 bases removed from V and 3 bases from J, the gap between germline ends came to 20 bases. Germline CDR1 is SGHRS and CDR2 is YFSETQ. This CDR3 region has 18 residues. The CDR3 nucleotides are TGCGCCAGCAGCTTGGCTGATCGGCTAGCGATATTGACAGATACGCAGTATTTT. Protein product: CASSLADRLAILTDTQYF.